Here is one T cell receptor beta chain with its context. The clone's antigen remains unknown. The input lacks base qualities; no much larger clone sits a single base away. Reading the germline V gene gives CDR1 KGHSH and CDR2 LQKENI. The CDR3 runs 15 residues from the cysteine to the phenylalanine. Only the CDR3 DNA is retained, 45 bases long and in frame from the first base. The junction shows trimming of 3 bases on V and 5 bases on J, plus 14 bases between the germline ends. Healthy HIV-negative adults with no recently reported acute infections or vaccinations were included as donors. Every donor was a Caucasian adult residing in Nashville, Tennessee, USA. For unsorted samples, 96 million or so PBMCs were counted, and genomic DNA was extracted using the QIAamp DNA Blood Mini kit. After blood collection by leukapheresis, PBMCs were isolated using Ficoll-Histopaque density gradient centrifugation and then cryopreserved in the vapor phase of liquid nitrogen.

The data stem from a study of shared clonotypes between healthy human individuals (dated by TCRdb to the early 2020s). Regarding the complete study: Two women and a few men aged 18 to 49 years were included in the cohort. Blood TCR repertoires of about five healthy adults were deeply sequenced to estimate repertoire size and the extent of clonotype sharing between individuals. Libraries were prepared and TCR repertoires were sequenced by different laboratories using diverse techniques, in order to increase sequencing depth and limit assay-specific biases. Per donor, leukapheresis produced somewhere between about 0.9 and 9.5 billion PBMCs.

What the work shows at the level of the full study, not this receptor alone: Because the study included a small number of donors, the genetic and exposure-history diversity represented was limited. Sampling was restricted to blood, and TCR repertoires in tissues likely differ from the TCR repertoires found in blood. Based on pairwise subsampling, the degree of clonotype sharing among donors was expected to be affected by sequencing depth.

TCR CDR3 regions were amplified from genomic DNA by multiplex PCR using the deep immunoSEQ assay. Extracted genomic DNA from each cell subset was spread evenly across all wells of several immunoSEQ 96-well plates, with each plate serving as a replicate. For unsorted PBMC, approximately 300 ng of genomic DNA, equivalent to 25,000 to 35,000 T cell genomes, went into each replicate PCR. Ten immunoSEQ deep assay plates were used to sequence unsorted PBMC genomic DNA. Purified libraries were measured with a Qubit 3.0 fluorometer, size-checked on a Bioanalyzer 2100, and measured again with the KAPA Library Quantification kit. A separate single-read 150-cycle Illumina NextSeq 550 flow cell was used to sequence each immunoSEQ 96-well plate. Concerning the study's data processing: The immunoSEQ output contained only junctional sequences without quality scores, so filtering could not match that applied to full-length reads. Sequences were annotated with PyIR, a Python wrapper for IgBLAST v1.9, using IMGT germline references to assign V/J genes and CDR3. Any read was removed if the V/J assignment was weak (E-value above 1e-6), the CDR3 was missing, or the read contained stop codons, out-of-frame junctions, or ambiguous translated residues. V3J clonotypes were defined as sequences sharing the same inferred V gene, J gene, and CDR3 amino acid sequence. Percentage overlap between repertoires was calculated by dividing the number of shared unique clonotypes by the size of the smaller repertoire. Three approaches were used to assess repertoire richness: RTK rarefaction, the Chao1 estimator, and Recon v2.1 estimates of unobserved clonotypes. In TCRdb, the immuneACCESS table is reduced to in-frame sequences with V and J assigned. These tables do not hold every clone; where another copy was compared, an unresolved V gene accounts for under half, and the others remain unexplained. Clonal size and the V and J genes are those of that table, whereas D and trimming came from the DNA. The sample records about half a million clones, around 80% of which are singletons. Approximately 12% of the sample belongs to the ten largest clones.

Here the chain combines TRBV18 and TRBJ2-1; a tentative D call is TRBD2 (6 bases match). The sequenced sample consisted of PBMCs. This clonotype was obtained from a woman aged 35 to 49 in good health. Some clones in this sample may be carry-over from other donors' samples. The CDR3 amino acid sequence is: CASSPVASEHNEQFF. The DNA is as follows: TGTGCCAGCTCACCGGTGGCTAGCGAGCACAATGAGCAGTTCTTC.